The rows below give T cell receptor beta chains drawn from one sample of a study of T cells in Graves' hyperthyroidism and ophthalmopathy. A single record per CDR3 protein comes from TCRdb applying MiXCR to the multiplex PCR reads. The sample has about 350,000 distinct CDR3 sequences, roughly 20% seen once. Sequencing used blood. These receptors originate from a woman between 40 and 50 years old with Graves' ophthalmopathy. Each CDR3 is given with its conserved first and last residue. Fields, in order: clone size, D gene, V gene, J gene, CDR3 protein, CDR3 DNA. The D gene is left open where the match is weak. Rows give clone size only sometimes, using once, few, many, or a class for an expanded clone.

clone_size: many; d_call: TRBD2; v_call: TRBV5-1; j_call: TRBJ2-4; cdr3_aa: CASSLSLAGDAKNIQYF; cdr3_nt: TGCGCCAGCAGCTTGAGCCTAGCGGGAGATGCCAAAAACATTCAGTACTTC
clone_size: NA; d_call: NA; v_call: TRBV30; j_call: TRBJ1-1; cdr3_aa: CAWSHPSTEAFF; cdr3_nt: TGTGCCTGGAGCCATCCGAGCACTGAAGCTTTCTTT
clone_size: few; d_call: TRBD2; v_call: TRBV6-1; j_call: TRBJ2-2; cdr3_aa: CASRGAGGTGELFF; cdr3_nt: TGTGCCAGCAGGGGAGCGGGAGGGACCGGGGAGCTGTTTTTT
clone_size: many; d_call: NA; v_call: TRBV6-4; j_call: TRBJ1-1; cdr3_aa: CASSDSSLTEAFF; cdr3_nt: TGTGCCAGCAGTGACAGTAGCCTCACTGAAGCTTTCTTT
clone_size: many; d_call: NA; v_call: TRBV5-1; j_call: TRBJ1-1; cdr3_aa: CASSLDRERRNTEAFF; cdr3_nt: TGCGCCAGCAGCTTGGACAGGGAGAGGAGGAACACTGAAGCTTTCTTT
clone_size: many; d_call: NA; v_call: TRBV7-2; j_call: TRBJ2-7; cdr3_aa: CASSPSGTEPYEQYF; cdr3_nt: TGTGCCAGCAGCCCTTCCGGGACTGAACCCTACGAGCAGTACTTC
clone_size: many; d_call: NA; v_call: TRBV28; j_call: TRBJ2-7; cdr3_aa: CASGRSGSYYEQYF; cdr3_nt: TGTGCCAGCGGCCGATCCGGGTCTTACTACGAGCAGTACTTC
clone_size: NA; d_call: NA; v_call: TRBV4-2; j_call: TRBJ2-2; cdr3_aa: CASSPTVADRPRELFF; cdr3_nt: TGTGCCAGCAGCCCCACGGTAGCCGACCGCCCCCGGGAGCTGTTTTTT
clone_size: many; d_call: NA; v_call: TRBV6-4; j_call: TRBJ1-5; cdr3_aa: CASSDVGFWRDLSHNQPQHF; cdr3_nt: TGTGCCAGCAGTGACGTCGGGTTTTGGAGAGATCTGTCCCACAATCAGCCCCAGCATTTT
clone_size: many; d_call: NA; v_call: TRBV27; j_call: TRBJ2-7; cdr3_aa: CASSLRVAYEQYF; cdr3_nt: TGTGCCAGCAGTTTAAGGGTTGCCTACGAGCAGTACTTC
clone_size: NA; d_call: NA; v_call: TRBV6-2/TRBV6-3; j_call: TRBJ1-6; cdr3_aa: CASTDRSSLHF; cdr3_nt: TGTGCCAGCACTGACCGGTCTTCCCTCCACTTT
clone_size: NA; d_call: NA; v_call: TRBV6-1; j_call: TRBJ2-7; cdr3_aa: CASSGQGIYEQYF; cdr3_nt: TGTGCCAGCAGTGGGCAGGGGATCTACGAGCAGTACTTC
clone_size: many; d_call: NA; v_call: TRBV6-5; j_call: TRBJ1-5; cdr3_aa: CASRPPGRLNQPQHF; cdr3_nt: TGTGCCAGCAGGCCACCGGGACGACTCAATCAGCCCCAGCATTTT
clone_size: many; d_call: TRBD1; v_call: TRBV5-1; j_call: TRBJ1-1; cdr3_aa: CASSFGQGVRVNTEAFF; cdr3_nt: TGCGCCAGCAGCTTTGGACAGGGGGTCCGCGTGAACACTGAAGCTTTCTTT
clone_size: many; d_call: NA; v_call: TRBV19; j_call: TRBJ1-5; cdr3_aa: CASGYPNQPQHF; cdr3_nt: TGTGCCAGCGGATACCCCAATCAGCCCCAGCATTTT
clone_size: many; d_call: NA; v_call: TRBV12-5; j_call: TRBJ1-5; cdr3_aa: CASGLDRLNQPQHF; cdr3_nt: TGTGCTAGTGGTTTGGACAGATTGAATCAGCCCCAGCATTTT
clone_size: many; d_call: NA; v_call: TRBV6-1; j_call: TRBJ2-3; cdr3_aa: CASRAGSTDTQYF; cdr3_nt: TGTGCCAGCAGGGCTGGTAGCACAGATACGCAGTATTTT
clone_size: many; d_call: NA; v_call: TRBV6-4; j_call: TRBJ1-3; cdr3_aa: CASTSLPKGWTVGNTIYF; cdr3_nt: TGTGCCAGCACCTCACTCCCGAAAGGGTGGACGGTTGGAAACACCATATATTTT
clone_size: many; d_call: TRBD1; v_call: TRBV9; j_call: TRBJ2-7; cdr3_aa: CASSVTGAYEQYF; cdr3_nt: TGTGCCAGCAGCGTGACAGGGGCCTACGAGCAGTACTTC
clone_size: many; d_call: NA; v_call: TRBV20-1; j_call: TRBJ1-3; cdr3_aa: CSARDGVGNTIYF; cdr3_nt: TGCAGTGCTAGAGACGGGGTCGGAAACACCATATATTTT
clone_size: many; d_call: TRBD1; v_call: TRBV30; j_call: TRBJ1-1; cdr3_aa: CAWSTGVTNTEAFF; cdr3_nt: TGTGCCTGGAGTACAGGGGTCACGAACACTGAAGCTTTCTTT
clone_size: many; d_call: NA; v_call: TRBV19; j_call: TRBJ1-2; cdr3_aa: CASSDSGASTF; cdr3_nt: TGTGCCAGTAGTGACAGCGGAGCTTCTACCTTC
clone_size: many; d_call: TRBD2; v_call: TRBV4-2; j_call: TRBJ2-7; cdr3_aa: CASSQDDLASGEQYF; cdr3_nt: TGTGCCAGCAGCCAAGATGATCTAGCTAGCGGCGAGCAGTACTTC
clone_size: many; d_call: TRBD2; v_call: TRBV5-1; j_call: TRBJ2-7; cdr3_aa: CASSKGTSSYEQYF; cdr3_nt: TGCGCCAGCAGCAAAGGGACTAGCTCCTACGAGCAGTACTTC
clone_size: many; d_call: NA; v_call: TRBV30; j_call: TRBJ1-3; cdr3_aa: CAWSASSGNTIYF; cdr3_nt: TGTGCCTGGAGTGCCTCCTCTGGAAACACCATATATTTT
clone_size: many; d_call: NA; v_call: TRBV27; j_call: TRBJ1-2; cdr3_aa: CASGIGRGFYGYTF; cdr3_nt: TGTGCCAGCGGGATAGGGCGCGGGTTTTATGGCTACACCTTC
clone_size: many; d_call: TRBD1; v_call: TRBV6-5; j_call: TRBJ1-1; cdr3_aa: CASSYSGTGVTEAFF; cdr3_nt: TGTGCCAGCAGTTACTCTGGGACAGGGGTAACTGAAGCTTTCTTT
clone_size: many; d_call: NA; v_call: TRBV6-5; j_call: TRBJ1-2; cdr3_aa: CASRPLAGRVGYTF; cdr3_nt: TGTGCCTCTAGGCCCCTGGCAGGGAGAGTTGGCTACACCTTC
clone_size: many; d_call: NA; v_call: TRBV12-3/TRBV12-4; j_call: TRBJ1-5; cdr3_aa: CASTQNVRGPSRQPQHF; cdr3_nt: TGTGCCAGCACTCAAAACGTACGGGGCCCCTCGAGGCAGCCCCAGCATTTT
clone_size: many; d_call: TRBD2; v_call: TRBV7-9; j_call: TRBJ2-7; cdr3_aa: CASSSPGLAGAGEQYF; cdr3_nt: TGTGCCAGCAGCTCACCGGGACTAGCGGGAGCTGGCGAGCAGTACTTC
clone_size: many; d_call: NA; v_call: TRBV4-1; j_call: TRBJ2-7; cdr3_aa: CASSQAGQSRSYEQYF; cdr3_nt: TGCGCCAGCAGCCAGGCTGGACAGAGCCGGTCCTACGAGCAGTACTTC
clone_size: NA; d_call: TRBD1; v_call: TRBV28; j_call: TRBJ2-5; cdr3_aa: CASTVWTGWETQYF; cdr3_nt: TGTGCCAGCACCGTATGGACAGGGTGGGAGACCCAGTACTTC
clone_size: many; d_call: NA; v_call: TRBV6-2/TRBV6-3; j_call: TRBJ2-2; cdr3_aa: CASSPRPNTGELFF; cdr3_nt: TGTGCCAGCAGCCCTAGACCGAACACCGGGGAGCTGTTTTTT
clone_size: many; d_call: NA; v_call: TRBV7-2; j_call: TRBJ2-2; cdr3_aa: CASSLNPGGTGELFF; cdr3_nt: TGTGCCAGCAGCTTAAACCCCGGAGGGACCGGGGAGCTGTTTTTT
clone_size: many; d_call: TRBD1; v_call: TRBV27; j_call: TRBJ2-7; cdr3_aa: CASSSGTAKPLYEQYF; cdr3_nt: TGTGCCAGCAGTTCCGGGACAGCCAAGCCCCTCTACGAGCAGTACTTC
clone_size: NA; d_call: NA; v_call: TRBV11-1; j_call: TRBJ1-6; cdr3_aa: CASSTAEPDSPLHF; cdr3_nt: TGTGCCAGCAGCACCGCCGAGCCTGATTCACCCCTCCACTTT
clone_size: few; d_call: NA; v_call: TRBV2; j_call: TRBJ2-4; cdr3_aa: CASSPSGLSKNIQYF; cdr3_nt: TGTGCCAGCAGCCCAAGTGGCCTATCAAAAAACATTCAGTACTTC
clone_size: many; d_call: NA; v_call: TRBV11-2; j_call: TRBJ2-7; cdr3_aa: CASSRTGGITNEQYF; cdr3_nt: TGTGCCAGCAGTAGAACAGGCGGAATTACGAACGAGCAGTACTTC
clone_size: NA; d_call: NA; v_call: TRBV6-1; j_call: TRBJ2-7; cdr3_aa: CASRGPYSYEQYF; cdr3_nt: TGTGCCAGCAGGGGCCCCTATTCCTACGAGCAGTACTTC
clone_size: many; d_call: NA; v_call: TRBV7-9; j_call: TRBJ2-2; cdr3_aa: CASSTTEITGELFF; cdr3_nt: TGTGCCAGCAGCACAACAGAAATCACCGGGGAGCTGTTTTTT
clone_size: many; d_call: TRBD1; v_call: TRBV12-3/TRBV12-4; j_call: TRBJ1-6; cdr3_aa: CASTTTGGASSPLHF; cdr3_nt: TGTGCCAGCACCACAACAGGGGGCGCTTCTTCACCCCTCCACTTT
clone_size: few; d_call: TRBD2; v_call: TRBV18; j_call: TRBJ2-3; cdr3_aa: CASPLSSQRESTDTQYF; cdr3_nt: TGTGCCAGCCCCCTCTCGTCCCAGCGGGAAAGCACAGATACGCAGTATTTT
clone_size: many; d_call: NA; v_call: TRBV27; j_call: TRBJ2-7; cdr3_aa: CASRPHGGGGEQYF; cdr3_nt: TGTGCCAGCAGACCTCACGGGGGAGGTGGCGAGCAGTACTTC
clone_size: many; d_call: NA; v_call: TRBV28; j_call: TRBJ2-7; cdr3_aa: CASSRSGSYYEQYF; cdr3_nt: TGTGCCAGCAGCCGATCCGGGTCTTACTACGAGCAGTACTTC
clone_size: few; d_call: NA; v_call: TRBV15; j_call: TRBJ2-7; cdr3_aa: CATSRDRVQNYEQYF; cdr3_nt: TGTGCCACCAGCAGAGACAGGGTACAGAACTACGAGCAGTACTTC
clone_size: many; d_call: NA; v_call: TRBV18; j_call: TRBJ2-7; cdr3_aa: CASSPNHPGLSSYEQYF; cdr3_nt: TGTGCCAGCTCACCAAACCACCCCGGACTGAGCTCCTACGAGCAGTACTTC
clone_size: NA; d_call: TRBD1; v_call: TRBV29-1; j_call: TRBJ1-1; cdr3_aa: CSVEAGGITEAFF; cdr3_nt: TGCAGCGTTGAAGCAGGGGGAATCACTGAAGCTTTCTTT
clone_size: many; d_call: TRBD1; v_call: TRBV6-2/TRBV6-3; j_call: TRBJ2-7; cdr3_aa: CASSYLTGQGNDEQYF; cdr3_nt: TGTGCCAGCAGTTACTTGACGGGACAGGGGAACGACGAGCAGTACTTC
clone_size: many; d_call: NA; v_call: TRBV12-3/TRBV12-4; j_call: TRBJ1-1; cdr3_aa: CASSQTETEAFF; cdr3_nt: TGTGCCAGCAGCCAGACAGAAACTGAAGCTTTCTTT